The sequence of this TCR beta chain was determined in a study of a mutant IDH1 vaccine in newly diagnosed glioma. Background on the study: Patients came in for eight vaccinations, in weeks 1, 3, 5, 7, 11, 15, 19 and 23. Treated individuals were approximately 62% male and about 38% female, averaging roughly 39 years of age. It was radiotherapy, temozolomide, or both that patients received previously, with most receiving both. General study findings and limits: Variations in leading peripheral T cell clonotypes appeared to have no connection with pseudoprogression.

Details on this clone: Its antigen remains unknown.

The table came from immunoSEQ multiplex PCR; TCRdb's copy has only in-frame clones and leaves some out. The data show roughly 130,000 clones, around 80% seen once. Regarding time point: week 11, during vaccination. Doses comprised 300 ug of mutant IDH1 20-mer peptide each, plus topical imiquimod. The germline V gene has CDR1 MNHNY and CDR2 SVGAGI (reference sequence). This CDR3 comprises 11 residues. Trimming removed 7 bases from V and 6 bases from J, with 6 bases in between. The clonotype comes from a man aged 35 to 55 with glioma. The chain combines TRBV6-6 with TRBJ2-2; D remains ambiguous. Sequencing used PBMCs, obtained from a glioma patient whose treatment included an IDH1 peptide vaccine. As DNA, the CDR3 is TGTGCCAGCACGGGCGCCGGGGAGCTGTTTTTT. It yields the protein CASTGAGELFF.